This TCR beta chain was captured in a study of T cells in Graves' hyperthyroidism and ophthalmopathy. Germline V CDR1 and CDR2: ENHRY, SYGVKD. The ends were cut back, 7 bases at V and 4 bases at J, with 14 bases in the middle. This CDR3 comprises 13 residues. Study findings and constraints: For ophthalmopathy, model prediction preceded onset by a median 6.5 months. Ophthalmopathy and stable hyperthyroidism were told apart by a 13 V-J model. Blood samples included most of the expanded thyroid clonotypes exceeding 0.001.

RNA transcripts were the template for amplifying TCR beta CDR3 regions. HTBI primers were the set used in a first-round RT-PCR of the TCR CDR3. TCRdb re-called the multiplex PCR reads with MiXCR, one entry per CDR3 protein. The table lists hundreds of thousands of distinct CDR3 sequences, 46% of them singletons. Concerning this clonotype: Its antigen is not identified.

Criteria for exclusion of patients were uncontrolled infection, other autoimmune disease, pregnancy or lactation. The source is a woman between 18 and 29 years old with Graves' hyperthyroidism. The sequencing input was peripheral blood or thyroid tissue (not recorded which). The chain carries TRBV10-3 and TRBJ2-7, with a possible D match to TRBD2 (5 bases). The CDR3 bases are TGTGCCATCACTGGGGAGAGGCTATACGAGCAGTACTTC. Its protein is CAITGERLYEQYF.